This entry features one TCR beta chain sequence. The antigen is undetermined. During the collection period, no donor immune events like infections were recorded. The CDR3 contains 15 residues. The V gene lost 7 bases and the J gene lost 0 bases, with 10 bases spanning the gap. Germline V gene sequence: CDR1 LNHDA, CDR2 SQIVND (reference sequence). The data were obtained in a study of identifying expanded T cells in peripheral blood. Findings and limits, study-wide: Technical replicates showed approximately 1.2 changed clones; two weeks about 16.4; four weeks 19.

Profiled with immunoSEQ multiplex PCR; TCRdb holds only in-frame clones, not every one. This table holds 90,000 to 100,000 clones, roughly 86% found once. The sequenced sample consisted of blood. The clonotype comes from a person between 18 and 70 years old in good health. The chain employs TRBV19 and TRBJ2-6, with D unclear. CDR3 sequence (DNA): TGTGCCAGTACCGTGGACGACTCTGGGGCCAACGTCCTGACTTTC. Translation gives CASTVDDSGANVLTF.